This T cell receptor (beta chain) originates from a study of blood T cell repertoires in COVID-19. This CDR3 spans 15 amino acids. The ends were cut back, 5 bases at V and 5 bases at J, with 15 bases in the middle. CDR1 is SGHVS and CDR2 is FQNEAQ in the germline V gene. Using immunoSEQ multiplex PCR, the repertoire was profiled, and TCRdb retains in-frame clones only, with some absent. The table lists 350,000 or so clones, approximately 86% of them singletons. Sequencing input: PBMCs or T cells enriched from blood (not recorded which). The sequence derives from a middle-aged woman with acute COVID-19. V usage is TRBV7-8 and J usage is TRBJ1-4; D may be TRBD1 (5 bases). CDR3 nucleotides: TGTGCCAGCAGCCCCGCCGGGGGGTTGAATGAAAAACTGTTTTTT. This translates into CASSPAGGLNEKLFF.